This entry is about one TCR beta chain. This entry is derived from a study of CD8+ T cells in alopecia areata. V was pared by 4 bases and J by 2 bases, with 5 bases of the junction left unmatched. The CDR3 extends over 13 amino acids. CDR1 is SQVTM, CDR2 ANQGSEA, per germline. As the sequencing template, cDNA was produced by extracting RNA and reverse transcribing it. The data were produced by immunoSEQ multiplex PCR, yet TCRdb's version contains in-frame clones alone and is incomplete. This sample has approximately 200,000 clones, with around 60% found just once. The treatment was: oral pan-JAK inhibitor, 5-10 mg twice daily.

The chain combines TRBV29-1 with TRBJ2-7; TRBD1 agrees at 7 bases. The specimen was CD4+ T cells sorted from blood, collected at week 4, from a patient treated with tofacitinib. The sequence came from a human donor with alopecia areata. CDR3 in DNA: TGCAGCGTTGTATCGGACAGGACCTACGAGCAGTACTTC. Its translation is CSVVSDRTYEQYF.